The 6 T cell receptor beta chains below all came from one sample that was sequenced in a study of blood T cell repertoires in COVID-19. Clones were sequenced by immunoSEQ multiplex PCR, and TCRdb holds only the in-frame ones, with some missing. The sample lists about 89,000 clones; over 70% were seen once. Sequencing input: peripheral blood. These receptors all stem from a woman of 80 years or more with acute or convalescent COVID-19.

The J gene is TRBJ2-4, the V gene TRBV29-1; 10 positions match TRBD1. Germline values: CDR1 SQVTM, CDR2 ANQGSEA. Losses at the gene ends were 1 base for V and 9 bases for J; bases not matched to a gene: 3. The CDR3 loop spans 13 amino acids. The CDR3 bases are TGCAGCGTTGAAGGACAGGGGGCTTCCATTCAGTACTTC. This gives the protein CSVEGQGASIQYF.

The chain has TRBV7-3 and TRBJ2-2; 7 nucleotides line up with TRBD1. This CDR3 is 15 amino acids long. Germline CDR1 reads SGHTA; CDR2 reads FQGTGA. J lost 0 bases, V lost 4 bases, and 2 bases had no gene match. The CDR3 spells CASSYGTANTGELFF. The CDR3 bases are TGTGCCAGCAGCTACGGGACAGCGAACACCGGGGAGCTGTTTTTT.

This clone was observed many times. The chain is built from TRBV20-1 and TRBJ2-7; D is ambiguous. The CDR3 covers 11 residues. V gave up 0 bases and J gave up 4 bases, with 4 bases separating them. In germline, CDR1 is DFQATT, CDR2 SNEGSKA (reference sequence). The CDR3 nucleotides read TGCAGTGCTAGAGATATGTACGAGCAGTACTTC. Translating gives CSARDMYEQYF.

This clone was observed once. This sequence joins TRBV30 and TRBJ1-4, with 7 bases fitting TRBD1. The J segment lost 10 bases and the V segment lost 2 bases, leaving 10 bases of the junction unmatched. The CDR3 is made up of 14 amino acids. CDR1 and CDR2 (germline): GTSNPN, SVGIG (reference sequence). CDR3 loop: CAWSWQGVSGKLFF. The CDR3 bases are TGTGCCTGGAGTTGGCAGGGGGTTTCGGGAAAACTGTTTTTT.

V gene TRBV11-3 combines with J gene TRBJ1-1, with no clear D. Germline CDR1 is SGHNT and CDR2 is YENEEA. The length of the CDR3 is 13 residues. Trimming cost V 6 bases and J 1 base, with 9 bases left between them. Here the CDR3 reads CASSRDKNTEAFF. The CDR3 DNA follows: TGTGCCAGCAGTCGCGACAAGAACACTGAAGCTTTCTTT.

The chain links TRBV28 to TRBJ1-2, with TRBD1 matching over 9 bases. This CDR3 region has 15 residues. The germline V gene encodes CDR1 MDHEN and CDR2 SYDVKM. The ends lost 5 bases at V and 4 bases at J; junction bases unmatched: 8. The CDR3: CASSAYPGQGYGYTF. CDR3 bases: TGTGCCAGCAGTGCATACCCGGGACAGGGCTATGGCTACACCTTC.